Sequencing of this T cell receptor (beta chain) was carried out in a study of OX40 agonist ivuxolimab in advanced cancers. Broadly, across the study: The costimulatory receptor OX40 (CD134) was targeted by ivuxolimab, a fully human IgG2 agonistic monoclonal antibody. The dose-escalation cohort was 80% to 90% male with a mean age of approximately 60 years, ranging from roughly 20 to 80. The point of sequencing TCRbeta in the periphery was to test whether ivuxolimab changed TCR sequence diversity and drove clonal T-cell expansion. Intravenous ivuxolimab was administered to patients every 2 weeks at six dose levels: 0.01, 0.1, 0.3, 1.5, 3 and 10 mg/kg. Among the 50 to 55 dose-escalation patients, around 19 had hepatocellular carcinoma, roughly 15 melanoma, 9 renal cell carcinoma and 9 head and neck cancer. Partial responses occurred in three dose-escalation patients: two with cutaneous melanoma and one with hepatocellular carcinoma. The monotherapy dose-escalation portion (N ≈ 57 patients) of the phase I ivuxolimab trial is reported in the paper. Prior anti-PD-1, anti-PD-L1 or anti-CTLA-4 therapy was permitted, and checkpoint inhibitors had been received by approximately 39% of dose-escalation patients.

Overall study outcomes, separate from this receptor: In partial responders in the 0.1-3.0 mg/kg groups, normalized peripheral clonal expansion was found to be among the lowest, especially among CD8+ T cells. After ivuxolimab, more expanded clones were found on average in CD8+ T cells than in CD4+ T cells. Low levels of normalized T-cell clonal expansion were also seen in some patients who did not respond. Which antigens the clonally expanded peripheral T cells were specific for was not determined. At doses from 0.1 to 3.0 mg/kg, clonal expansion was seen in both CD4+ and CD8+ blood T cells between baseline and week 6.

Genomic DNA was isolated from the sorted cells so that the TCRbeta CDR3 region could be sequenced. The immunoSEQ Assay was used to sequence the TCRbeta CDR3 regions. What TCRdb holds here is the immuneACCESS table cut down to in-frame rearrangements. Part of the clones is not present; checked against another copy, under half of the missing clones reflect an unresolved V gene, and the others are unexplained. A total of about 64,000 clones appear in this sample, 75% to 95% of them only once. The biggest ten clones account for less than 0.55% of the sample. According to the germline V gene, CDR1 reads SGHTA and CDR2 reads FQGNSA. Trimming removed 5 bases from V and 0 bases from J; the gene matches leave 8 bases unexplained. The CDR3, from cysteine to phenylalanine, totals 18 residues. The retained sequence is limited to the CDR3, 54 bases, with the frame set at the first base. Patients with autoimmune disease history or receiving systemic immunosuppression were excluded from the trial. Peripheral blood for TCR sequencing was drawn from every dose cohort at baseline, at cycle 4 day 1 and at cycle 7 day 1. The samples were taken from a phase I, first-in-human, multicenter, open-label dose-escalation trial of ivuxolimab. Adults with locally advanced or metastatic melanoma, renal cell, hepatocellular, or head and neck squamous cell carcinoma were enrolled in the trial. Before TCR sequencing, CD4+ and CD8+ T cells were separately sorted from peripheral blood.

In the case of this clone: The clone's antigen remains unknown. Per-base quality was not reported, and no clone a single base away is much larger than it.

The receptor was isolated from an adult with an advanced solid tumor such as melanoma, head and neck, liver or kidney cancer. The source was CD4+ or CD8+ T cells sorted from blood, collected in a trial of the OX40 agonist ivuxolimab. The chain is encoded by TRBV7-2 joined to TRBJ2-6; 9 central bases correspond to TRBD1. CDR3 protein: CASSLQGQGSSGANVLTF. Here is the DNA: TGTGCCAGCAGCCTCCAGGGACAGGGAAGCTCTGGGGCCAACGTCCTGACTTTC.